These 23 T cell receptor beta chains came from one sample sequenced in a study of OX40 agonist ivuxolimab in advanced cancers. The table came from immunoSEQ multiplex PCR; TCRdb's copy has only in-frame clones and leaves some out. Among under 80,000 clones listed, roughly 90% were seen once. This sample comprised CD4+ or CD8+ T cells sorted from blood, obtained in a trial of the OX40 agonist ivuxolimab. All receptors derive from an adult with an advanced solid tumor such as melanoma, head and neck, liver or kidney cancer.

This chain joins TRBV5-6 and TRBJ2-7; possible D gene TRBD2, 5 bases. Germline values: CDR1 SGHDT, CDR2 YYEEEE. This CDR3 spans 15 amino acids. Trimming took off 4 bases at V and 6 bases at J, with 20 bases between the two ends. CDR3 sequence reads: CASSLGVEGLVEQYF. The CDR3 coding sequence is TGTGCCAGCAGCCTGGGCGTTGAGGGATTAGTCGAGCAGTACTTC.

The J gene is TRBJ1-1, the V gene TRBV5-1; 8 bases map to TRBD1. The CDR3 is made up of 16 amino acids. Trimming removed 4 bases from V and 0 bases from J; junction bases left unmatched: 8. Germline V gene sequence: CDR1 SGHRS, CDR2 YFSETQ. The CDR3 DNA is TGCGCCAGCAGCCAGGCGACAGGGGCGATGAACACTGAAGCTTTCTTT. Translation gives CASSQATGAMNTEAFF.

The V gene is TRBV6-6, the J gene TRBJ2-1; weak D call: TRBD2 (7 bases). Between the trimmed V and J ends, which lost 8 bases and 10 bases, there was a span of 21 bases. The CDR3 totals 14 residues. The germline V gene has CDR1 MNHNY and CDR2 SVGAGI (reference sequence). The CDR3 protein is CASAKRGGAREQFF. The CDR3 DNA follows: TGTGCCAGCGCCAAGAGAGGGGGGGCGAGGGAGCAGTTCTTC.

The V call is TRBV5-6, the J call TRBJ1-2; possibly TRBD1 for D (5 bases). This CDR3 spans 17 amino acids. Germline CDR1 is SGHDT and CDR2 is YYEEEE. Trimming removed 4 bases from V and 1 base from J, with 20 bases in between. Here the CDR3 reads CASSGGGSLQLNYGYTF. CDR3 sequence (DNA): TGTGCCAGCAGCGGGGGGGGGTCCCTACAGCTTAACTATGGCTACACCTTC.

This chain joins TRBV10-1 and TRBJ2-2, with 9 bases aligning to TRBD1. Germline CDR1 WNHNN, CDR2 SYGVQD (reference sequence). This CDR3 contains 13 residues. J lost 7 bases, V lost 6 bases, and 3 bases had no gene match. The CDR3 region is CASSRDRVGELFF. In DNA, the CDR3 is TGCGCCAGCAGCCGGGACAGGGTCGGGGAGCTGTTTTTT.

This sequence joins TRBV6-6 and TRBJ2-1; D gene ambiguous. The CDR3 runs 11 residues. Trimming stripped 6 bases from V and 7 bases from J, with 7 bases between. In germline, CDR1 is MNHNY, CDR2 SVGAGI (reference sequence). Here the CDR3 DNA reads TGTGCCAGCAGCCACTCAAATGAGCAGTTCTTC. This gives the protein CASSHSNEQFF.

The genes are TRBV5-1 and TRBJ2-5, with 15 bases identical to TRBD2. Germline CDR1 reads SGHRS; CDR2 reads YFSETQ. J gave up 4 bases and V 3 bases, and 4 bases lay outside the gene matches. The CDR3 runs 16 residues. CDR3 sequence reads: CASSSWTSGRGETQYF. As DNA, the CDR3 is TGCGCCAGCAGCTCTTGGACTAGCGGGAGGGGAGAGACCCAGTACTTC. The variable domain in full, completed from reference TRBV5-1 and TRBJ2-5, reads KAGVTQTPRYLIKTRGQQVTLSCSPISGHRSVSWYQQTPGQGLQFLFEYFSETQRNKGNFPGRFSGRQFSNSRSEMNVSTLELGDSALYLCASSSWTSGRGETQYFGPGTRLLVL.

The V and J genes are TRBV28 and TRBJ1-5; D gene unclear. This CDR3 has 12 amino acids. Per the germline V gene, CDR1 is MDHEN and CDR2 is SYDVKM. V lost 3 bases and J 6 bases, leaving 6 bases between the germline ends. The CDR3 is CASSFVFQPQHF. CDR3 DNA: TGTGCCAGCAGTTTCGTCTTTCAGCCCCAGCATTTT.

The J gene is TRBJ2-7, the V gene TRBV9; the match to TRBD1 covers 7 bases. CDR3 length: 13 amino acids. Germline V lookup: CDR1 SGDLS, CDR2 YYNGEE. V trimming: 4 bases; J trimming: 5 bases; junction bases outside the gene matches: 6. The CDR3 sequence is CASSPRQGDEQYF. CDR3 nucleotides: TGTGCCAGCAGCCCGAGACAGGGCGACGAGCAGTACTTC.

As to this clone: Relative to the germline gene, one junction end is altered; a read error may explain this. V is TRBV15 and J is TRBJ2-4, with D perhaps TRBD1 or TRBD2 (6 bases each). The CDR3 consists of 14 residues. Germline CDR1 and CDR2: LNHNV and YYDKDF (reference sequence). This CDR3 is CAASRAGGGTIQYF. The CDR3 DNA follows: TGTGCCGCCAGCAGAGCCGGAGGGGGTACCATTCAGTACTTC.

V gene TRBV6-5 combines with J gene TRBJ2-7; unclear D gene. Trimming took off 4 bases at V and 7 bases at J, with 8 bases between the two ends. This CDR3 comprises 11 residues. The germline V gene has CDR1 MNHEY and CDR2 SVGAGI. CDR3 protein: CASSSLGEQYF. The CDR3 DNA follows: TGTGCCAGCAGTTCCCTAGGGGAGCAGTACTTC.

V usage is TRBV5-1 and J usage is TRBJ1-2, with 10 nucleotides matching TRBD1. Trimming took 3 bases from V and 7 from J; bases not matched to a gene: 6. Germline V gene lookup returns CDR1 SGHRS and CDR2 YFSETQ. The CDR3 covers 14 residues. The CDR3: CASSSGQGYGGYTF. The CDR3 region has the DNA TGCGCCAGCAGCTCGGGACAGGGGTATGGTGGCTACACCTTC.

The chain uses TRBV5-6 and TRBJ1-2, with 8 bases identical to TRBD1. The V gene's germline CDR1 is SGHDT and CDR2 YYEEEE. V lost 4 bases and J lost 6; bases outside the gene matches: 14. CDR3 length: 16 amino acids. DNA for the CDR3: TGTGCCAGCAGCCTTAATCCCCCTGACAGGGGCAATGGCTACACCTTC. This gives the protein CASSLNPPDRGNGYTF.

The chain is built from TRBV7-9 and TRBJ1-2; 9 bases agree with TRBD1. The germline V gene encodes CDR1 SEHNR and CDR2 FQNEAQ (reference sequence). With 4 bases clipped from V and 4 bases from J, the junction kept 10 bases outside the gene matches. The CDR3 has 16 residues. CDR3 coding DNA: TGTGCCAGCAGCTCCCCCGGGACAGGGTCAGGCTATGGCTACACCTTC. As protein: CASSSPGTGSGYGYTF.

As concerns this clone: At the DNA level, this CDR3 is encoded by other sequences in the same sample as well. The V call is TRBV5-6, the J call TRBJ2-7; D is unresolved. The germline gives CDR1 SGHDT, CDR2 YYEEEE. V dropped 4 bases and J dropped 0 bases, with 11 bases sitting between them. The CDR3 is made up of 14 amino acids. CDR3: CASSRAGNSYEQYF. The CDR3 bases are TGTGCCAGCAGCCGGGCCGGCAACTCCTACGAGCAGTACTTC. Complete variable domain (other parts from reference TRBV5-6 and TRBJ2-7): DAGVTQSPTHLIKTRGQQVTLRCSPKSGHDTVSWYQQALGQGPQFIFQYYEEEERQRGNFPDRFSGHQFPNYSSELNVNALLLGDSALYLCASSRAGNSYEQYFGPGTRLTVT.

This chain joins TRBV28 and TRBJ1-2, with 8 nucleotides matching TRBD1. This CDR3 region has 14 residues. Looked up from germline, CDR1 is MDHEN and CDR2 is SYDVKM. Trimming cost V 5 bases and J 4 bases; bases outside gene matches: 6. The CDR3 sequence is CASSQGAPLYGYTF. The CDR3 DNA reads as TGTGCCAGCAGTCAGGGGGCCCCTCTCTATGGCTACACCTTC.

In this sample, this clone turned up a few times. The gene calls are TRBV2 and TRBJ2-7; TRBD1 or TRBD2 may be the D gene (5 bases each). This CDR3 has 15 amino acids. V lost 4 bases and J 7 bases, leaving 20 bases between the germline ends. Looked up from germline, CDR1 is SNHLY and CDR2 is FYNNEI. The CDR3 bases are TGTGCCAGCAGTGGAGTTAGGGGCCCCTCGGGAGAGCAGTACTTC. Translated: CASSGVRGPSGEQYF. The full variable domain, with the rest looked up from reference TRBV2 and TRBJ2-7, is EPEVTQTPSHQVTQMGQEVILRCVPISNHLYFYWYRQILGQKVEFLVSFYNNEISEKSEIFDDQFSVERPDGSNFTLKIRSTKLEDSAMYFCASSGVRGPSGEQYFGPGTRLTVT.

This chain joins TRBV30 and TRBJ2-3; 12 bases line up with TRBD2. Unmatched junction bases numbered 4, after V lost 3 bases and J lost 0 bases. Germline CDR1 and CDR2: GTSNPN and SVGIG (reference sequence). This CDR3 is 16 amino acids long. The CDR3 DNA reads TGTGCCTGGAGGAGGGGACTAGCGGGTAGCACAGATACGCAGTATTTT. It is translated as CAWRRGLAGSTDTQYF.

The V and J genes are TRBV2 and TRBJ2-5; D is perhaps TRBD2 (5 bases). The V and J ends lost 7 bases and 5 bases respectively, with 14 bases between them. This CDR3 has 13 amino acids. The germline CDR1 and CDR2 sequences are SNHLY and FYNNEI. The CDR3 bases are TGTGCCAGCATTTCGGGCCGAGGGGAGACCCAGTACTTC. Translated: CASISGRGETQYF. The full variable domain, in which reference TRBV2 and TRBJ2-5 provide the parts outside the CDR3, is EPEVTQTPSHQVTQMGQEVILRCVPISNHLYFYWYRQILGQKVEFLVSFYNNEISEKSEIFDDQFSVERPDGSNFTLKIRSTKLEDSAMYFCASISGRGETQYFGPGTRLLVL.

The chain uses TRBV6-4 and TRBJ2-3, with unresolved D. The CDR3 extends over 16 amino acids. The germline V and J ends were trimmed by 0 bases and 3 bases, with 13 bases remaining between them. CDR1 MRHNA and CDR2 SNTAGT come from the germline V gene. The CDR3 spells CASSDSPTLMTDTQYF. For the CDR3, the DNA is TGTGCCAGCAGTGACTCGCCCACCCTAATGACAGATACGCAGTATTTT.

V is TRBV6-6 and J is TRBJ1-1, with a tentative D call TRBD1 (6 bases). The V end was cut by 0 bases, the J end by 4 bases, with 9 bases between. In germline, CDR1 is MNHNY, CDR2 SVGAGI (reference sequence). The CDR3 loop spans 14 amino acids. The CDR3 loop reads CASSYSWGRTEAFF. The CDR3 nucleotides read TGTGCCAGCAGTTACTCATGGGGGCGCACTGAAGCTTTCTTT.

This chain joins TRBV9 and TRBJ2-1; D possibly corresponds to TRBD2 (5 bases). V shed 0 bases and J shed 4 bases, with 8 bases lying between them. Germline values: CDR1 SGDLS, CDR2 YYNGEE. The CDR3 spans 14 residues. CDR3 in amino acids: CASSVAGFYNEQFF. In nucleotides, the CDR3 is TGTGCCAGCAGCGTAGCGGGATTTTACAATGAGCAGTTCTTC.

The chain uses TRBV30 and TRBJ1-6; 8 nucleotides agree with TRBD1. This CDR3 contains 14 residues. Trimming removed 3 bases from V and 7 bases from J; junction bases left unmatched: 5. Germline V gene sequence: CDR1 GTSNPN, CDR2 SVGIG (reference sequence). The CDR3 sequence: CAWSSGQGNSPLHF. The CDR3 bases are TGTGCCTGGAGCAGCGGACAGGGAAATTCACCCCTCCACTTT.